The 25 T cell receptor beta chains in this list originate from one sample, sequenced in a study of T cell changes during pregnancy in multiple sclerosis. Only in-frame clones appear in the TCRdb table, and some are missing; sequencing was by immunoSEQ multiplex PCR. Of fewer than 60,000 clones listed, about nine tenths are singletons. The source material was peripheral blood, sampled after pregnancy. The receptors come from a female donor in good health, enrolled as a control in a pregnancy study.

The chain links TRBV6-6 to TRBJ1-4, with TRBD1 as a possible D gene (6 bases). The CDR3 is made up of 15 amino acids. The V and J ends lost 0 bases and 1 base respectively, with 6 bases between them. The germline CDR1 and CDR2 sequences are MNHNY and SVGAGI (reference sequence). CDR3 in amino acids: CASSYSQGTNEKLFF. As DNA, the CDR3 is TGTGCCAGCAGTTACTCACAGGGAACTAATGAAAAACTGTTTTTT.

This clone came up once. V usage is TRBV6-5 and J usage is TRBJ2-7; D not certain. Per the germline V gene, CDR1 is MNHEY and CDR2 is SVGAGI. The CDR3 is 16 amino acids. Between the trimmed V and J ends, which lost 0 bases and 0 bases, there was a span of 12 bases. CDR3 in DNA: TGTGCCAGCAGTTACTCGGGCTTCGAATCCTCCTACGAGCAGTACTTC. Its protein product is CASSYSGFESSYEQYF.

V gene TRBV28 combines with J gene TRBJ2-6; TRBD1 agrees at 7 bases. The CDR3 has 20 residues. With 3 bases clipped from V and 2 bases from J, the junction kept 16 bases outside the gene matches. CDR1 and CDR2 (germline): MDHEN, SYDVKM. CDR3 in amino acids: CASSFYSLGQRRAGANVLTF. CDR3 DNA sequence: TGTGCCAGCAGTTTTTATTCGTTGGGACAGAGGAGAGCTGGGGCCAACGTCCTGACTTTC.

V gene TRBV9 combines with J gene TRBJ1-2; D gene ambiguous. The CDR3 spans 14 residues. CDR1 is SGDLS and CDR2 is YYNGEE in the germline V gene. Trimming took 0 bases from V and 6 from J, leaving 12 bases between them. The CDR3 bases are TGTGCCAGCAGCGTAGGGCCGGGTGGAGATGGCTACACCTTC. Its translation: CASSVGPGGDGYTF.

The rearrangement joins TRBV7-9 to TRBJ1-6, with TRBD1 matching 7 bases. Germline assignment: CDR1 SEHNR and CDR2 FQNEAQ (reference sequence). The CDR3 has 15 amino acids. The V segment lost 5 bases and the J segment 10 bases; nucleotides outside the gene matches: 11. CDR3 sequence reads: CASSPTGKGESPLHF. CDR3 DNA sequence: TGTGCCAGCAGCCCGACAGGGAAGGGAGAATCACCCCTCCACTTT.

CDR3 amino acids: CASFHGGGYNEQFF. In DNA, the CDR3 is TGTGCCAGCTTCCACGGGGGGGGGTACAATGAGCAGTTCTTC. The chain recombines TRBV6-1 with TRBJ2-1; 8 positions match TRBD2. Per the germline V gene, CDR1 is MNHNS and CDR2 is SASEGT. The CDR3 totals 14 residues. Losses at the gene ends were 8 bases for V and 4 bases for J; bases not matched to a gene: 7.

The chain recombines TRBV6-1 with TRBJ1-4, with D maybe TRBD1 (6 bases). Germline V gives CDR1 MNHNS, CDR2 SASEGT. The CDR3 extends over 16 amino acids. V lost 2 bases and J 8 bases, leaving 18 bases between the germline ends. In DNA, the CDR3 is TGTGCCAGCAGTGAACGTTCGGGTCAGGGGAACGAAAAACTGTTTTTT. This gives the protein CASSERSGQGNEKLFF.

The sample holds one count of this clone. The chain couples TRBV25-1 to TRBJ2-7, with 8 positions matching TRBD1. The germline V gene encodes CDR1 MGHDK and CDR2 SYGVNS. Trimming cost V 5 bases and J 4 bases; bases outside gene matches: 16. This CDR3 has 17 amino acids. The CDR3 sequence is CASSPFPGTGFTYEQYF. The CDR3 DNA follows: TGTGCCAGCAGTCCATTCCCCGGGACAGGTTTCACATACGAGCAGTACTTC.

This clone occurred once. The rearrangement joins TRBV9 to TRBJ2-1; D is perhaps TRBD2 (6 bases). This CDR3 is built from 16 residues. Trimming removed 0 bases from V and 3 bases from J, with 13 bases in between. Per the germline V gene, CDR1 is SGDLS and CDR2 is YYNGEE. The CDR3 sequence: CASSVEGGTRYNEQFF. CDR3 coding DNA: TGTGCCAGCAGCGTAGAGGGCGGGACCCGCTACAATGAGCAGTTCTTC. The full variable domain, completed using reference TRBV9 and TRBJ2-1, is DSGVTQTPKHLITATGQRVTLRCSPRSGDLSVYWYQQSLDQGLQFLIQYYNGEERAKGNILERFSAQQFPDLHSELNLSSLELGDSALYFCASSVEGGTRYNEQFFGPGTRLTVL.

The gene calls are TRBV6-1 and TRBJ2-7; TRBD1 might be the D (6 bases). Trimming stripped 3 bases from V and 2 bases from J, with 17 bases between. Germline-derived CDR1 and CDR2 are MNHNS and SASEGT. The CDR3 is 16 residues long. The CDR3 nucleotides are TGTGCCAGCAGTGACACCGGGACAAACAACCCCTACGAGCAGTACTTC. This gives the protein CASSDTGTNNPYEQYF.

The V and J genes are TRBV5-1 and TRBJ2-4, with D maybe TRBD1 (6 bases). This CDR3 is built from 18 residues. Trimming shortened V by 4 bases and J by 0 bases, and 20 bases separated the two germline ends. Germline lookup yields CDR1 SGHRS and CDR2 YFSETQ. The CDR3 nucleotides read TGCGCCAGCAGCCCCGTTTTCGCCTTACAGGGAGCCAAAAACATTCAGTACTTC. Its protein product is CASSPVFALQGAKNIQYF.

The table lists this clone with a count of one. The chain uses TRBV7-9 and TRBJ2-3; the D gene is possibly TRBD1 (6 bases). Germline V CDR1 and CDR2: SEHNR, FQNEAQ (reference sequence). Trimming left V 5 bases short and J 0 bases short, with 24 bases between. CDR3 length: 19 residues. CDR3: CASSARRQTGFASTDTQYF. DNA for the CDR3: TGTGCCAGCAGCGCCCGACGCCAGACAGGATTCGCTAGCACAGATACGCAGTATTTT.

This chain joins TRBV25-1 and TRBJ1-2; 9 positions match TRBD1. The CDR3 spans 15 residues. Per germline, CDR1 MGHDK and CDR2 SYGVNS. After removal of 4 bases from V and 2 bases from J, the junction contained 5 bases not matched to a gene. CDR3: CASSATGTGNYGYTF. As DNA, the CDR3 is TGTGCCAGCAGTGCTACTGGGACAGGGAACTATGGCTACACCTTC.

This sequence joins TRBV19 and TRBJ1-6, with a tentative D call TRBD1 (6 bases). In germline, CDR1 is LNHDA, CDR2 SQIVND (reference sequence). V lost 5 bases to trimming and J lost 7 bases, with 15 bases between them. The CDR3 extends over 15 amino acids. DNA for the CDR3: TGTGCCAGTAGTCCCACAGGGAACCGGAATTCACCCCTCCACTTT. This codes for CASSPTGNRNSPLHF.

V is TRBV4-1 and J is TRBJ2-7; 9 positions agree with TRBD2. V shed 4 bases and J 2 bases; nucleotides not matched to a gene: 18. Looked up from germline, CDR1 is MGHRA and CDR2 is YSYEKL. This CDR3 comprises 19 residues. Written as DNA, the CDR3 is TGCGCCAGCAGCCGTCAAACGTCCCGGGCTAGCGGGACCCCCTACGAGCAGTACTTC. This codes for CASSRQTSRASGTPYEQYF.

J is TRBJ1-1 and V is TRBV5-4, with 9 bases fitting TRBD1. J lost 3 bases, V lost 5 bases, and 11 bases had no gene match. The CDR3 runs to 16 residues. CDR1 and CDR2 from the germline V gene are SGHNT and YYREEE (reference sequence). This CDR3 reads CASRQPGQGHDTEAFF. CDR3 bases: TGTGCCAGCAGGCAACCGGGACAGGGTCATGACACTGAAGCTTTCTTT.

This rearrangement joins TRBV27 to TRBJ2-7; 13 nucleotides agree with TRBD2. Looked up from germline, CDR1 is MNHEY and CDR2 is SMNVEV (reference sequence). V dropped 4 bases and J dropped 3; count of bases not matched to a gene: 3. The CDR3 is made up of 15 amino acids. CDR3 nucleotides: TGTGCCAGCAGTTCGGGACTAGCGGGGTACTACGAGCAGTACTTC. Its protein is CASSSGLAGYYEQYF.

This clone was picked up one time. The V call is TRBV5-1, the J call TRBJ2-7; no definite D call. The CDR3 covers 13 residues. CDR1 is SGHRS and CDR2 is YFSETQ in the germline V gene. V was clipped by 7 bases and J by 6 bases, with 17 bases between them. The CDR3 region is CASRSDILREQYF. CDR3 bases: TGCGCCAGCCGGTCTGACATCCTGCGCGAGCAGTACTTC.

The genes are TRBV7-9 and TRBJ1-2; possible D gene TRBD1, 5 bases. CDR1 is SEHNR and CDR2 is FQNEAQ in the germline V gene (reference sequence). Trimming shortened V by 1 base and J by 11 bases, and 8 bases separated the two germline ends. The CDR3 loop spans 11 amino acids. The CDR3 DNA sequence: TGTGCCAGCAGCTTAGTGGGGCTATACACCTTC. This sequence encodes CASSLVGLYTF.

The rearrangement links TRBV6-5 to TRBJ2-5; D perhaps matches TRBD2 (5 bases). This CDR3 spans 14 amino acids. CDR1 and CDR2 from the germline V gene are MNHEY and SVGAGI. Between the trimmed V and J ends, which lost 7 bases and 5 bases, there was a span of 17 bases. The CDR3 sequence: CASNGGRESETQYF. The CDR3 DNA is TGTGCCAGCAATGGCGGGCGTGAATCGGAGACCCAGTACTTC.

The V and J genes are TRBV30 and TRBJ1-5; 10 nucleotides line up with TRBD1. Unmatched junction bases numbered 12, after V lost 1 base and J lost 0 bases. CDR1 and CDR2 from the germline V gene are GTSNPN and SVGIG (reference sequence). This CDR3 has 19 amino acids. The DNA for the CDR3 is TGTGCCTGGAGTGCGAGGCGGGACAGGGGATTCTTTAGCAATCAGCCCCAGCATTTT. Amino acids: CAWSARRDRGFFSNQPQHF.

Written as DNA, the CDR3 is TGTGCCAGTAGTTCCTCGACAGGGGGCCACTTCAATTGGGTCACTGAAGCTTTCTTT. It translates to CASSSSTGGHFNWVTEAFF. J is TRBJ1-1 and V is TRBV19; 10 nucleotides match TRBD1. This CDR3 spans 19 amino acids. After removal of 5 bases from V and 4 bases from J, the junction contained 19 bases not matched to a gene. Germline lookup yields CDR1 LNHDA and CDR2 SQIVND (reference sequence).

CDR3 coding DNA: TGTGCCAGCAGTCCGGGACAAGAAGAGACCCAGTACTTC. Encoded protein: CASSPGQEETQYF. This chain connects TRBV28 to TRBJ2-5, with D maybe TRBD1 (6 bases). V lost 5 bases to trimming and J lost 3 bases, with 10 bases between them. Germline assignment: CDR1 MDHEN and CDR2 SYDVKM. The length of the CDR3 is 13 residues.

This sequence joins TRBV19 and TRBJ1-5; D is possibly TRBD1 (6 bases). The V gene lost 7 bases and the J gene lost 9 bases, with 13 bases spanning the gap. This CDR3 comprises 12 residues. Germline V lookup: CDR1 LNHDA, CDR2 SQIVND (reference sequence). The CDR3 nucleotides are TGTGCCAGTACACAGGGAGCCCTGCCCCAGCATTTT. Residues: CASTQGALPQHF.

The chain has TRBV7-2 and TRBJ1-2, with no clear D. The CDR3 runs 15 residues. Germline values: CDR1 SGHTA, CDR2 FQGNSA. With 1 base removed from V and 1 base from J, the gap between germline ends came to 10 bases. CDR3 region: CASSLGGGNNYGYTF. For the CDR3, the DNA is TGTGCCAGCAGCTTAGGCGGAGGCAATAACTATGGCTACACCTTC.